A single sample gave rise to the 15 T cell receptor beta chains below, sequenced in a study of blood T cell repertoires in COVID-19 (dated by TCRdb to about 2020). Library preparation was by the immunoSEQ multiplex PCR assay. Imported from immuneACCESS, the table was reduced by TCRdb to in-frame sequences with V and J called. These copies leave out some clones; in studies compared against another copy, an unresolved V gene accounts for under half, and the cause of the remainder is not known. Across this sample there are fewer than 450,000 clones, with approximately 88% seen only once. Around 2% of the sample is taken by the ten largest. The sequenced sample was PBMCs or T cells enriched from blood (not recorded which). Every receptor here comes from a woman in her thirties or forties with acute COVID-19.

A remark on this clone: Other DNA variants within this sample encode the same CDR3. The CDR3 region has the DNA TGCGCCAGCAGCTTGGAAGGGGTGGATGGCTACACCTTC. Protein: CASSLEGVDGYTF. This chain joins TRBV5-1 and TRBJ1-2; weak D call: TRBD1 (5 bases). Germline CDR1 and CDR2: SGHRS and YFSETQ. The CDR3 is 13 residues long. V lost 0 bases, J lost 6 bases, and 9 bases lay in between.

The CDR3 sequence: CASSWRGRGPEQFF. The CDR3 DNA sequence: TGTGCCAGCAGTTGGCGGGGGCGCGGTCCTGAGCAGTTCTTC. The rearrangement links TRBV27 to TRBJ2-1, with a tentative D call TRBD2 (7 bases). Germline CDR1 MNHEY, CDR2 SMNVEV (reference sequence). The V end lost 4 bases, the J end lost 9 bases, and 16 bases lay between the germline ends. The CDR3 totals 14 residues.

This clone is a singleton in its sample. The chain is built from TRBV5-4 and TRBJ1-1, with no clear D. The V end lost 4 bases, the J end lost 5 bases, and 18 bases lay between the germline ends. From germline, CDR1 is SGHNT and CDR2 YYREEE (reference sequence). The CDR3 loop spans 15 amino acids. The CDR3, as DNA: TGTGCCAGCAGCCAACCAGCGGCTCTGGGGACTGAAGCTTTCTTT. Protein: CASSQPAALGTEAFF.

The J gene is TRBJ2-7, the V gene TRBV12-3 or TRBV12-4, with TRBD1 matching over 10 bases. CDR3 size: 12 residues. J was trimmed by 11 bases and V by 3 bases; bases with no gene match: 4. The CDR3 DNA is TGTGCCAGCAGTTTCGGGACAGGGGAAGAGTACTTC. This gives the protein CASSFGTGEEYF.

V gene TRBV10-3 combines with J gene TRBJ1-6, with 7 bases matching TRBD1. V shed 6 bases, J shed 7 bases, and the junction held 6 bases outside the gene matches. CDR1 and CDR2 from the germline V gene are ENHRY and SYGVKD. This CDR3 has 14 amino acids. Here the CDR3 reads CAIRDRAGNSPLHF. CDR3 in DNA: TGTGCCATCAGAGACAGGGCGGGCAATTCACCCCTCCACTTT.

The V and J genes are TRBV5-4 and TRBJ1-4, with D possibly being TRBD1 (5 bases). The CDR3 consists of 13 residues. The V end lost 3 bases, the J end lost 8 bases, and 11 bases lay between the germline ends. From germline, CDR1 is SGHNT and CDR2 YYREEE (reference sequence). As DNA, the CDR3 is TGTGCCAGCAGCTGGAGGGGAACCGAAAAACTGTTTTTT. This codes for CASSWRGTEKLFF.

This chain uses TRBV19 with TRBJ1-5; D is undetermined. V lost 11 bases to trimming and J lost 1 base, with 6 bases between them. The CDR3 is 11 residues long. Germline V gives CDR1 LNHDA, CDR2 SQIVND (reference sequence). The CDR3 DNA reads TGTGCCGCAGGCAGCAATCAGCCCCAGCATTTT. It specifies CAAGSNQPQHF.

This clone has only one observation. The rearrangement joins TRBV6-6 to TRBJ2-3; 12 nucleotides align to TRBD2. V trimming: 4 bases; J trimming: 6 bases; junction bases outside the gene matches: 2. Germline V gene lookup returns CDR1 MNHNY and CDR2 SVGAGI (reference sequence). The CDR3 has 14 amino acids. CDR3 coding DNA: TGTGCCAGCAGTTCGGGACTAGCGGGTGATACGCAGTATTTT. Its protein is CASSSGLAGDTQYF.

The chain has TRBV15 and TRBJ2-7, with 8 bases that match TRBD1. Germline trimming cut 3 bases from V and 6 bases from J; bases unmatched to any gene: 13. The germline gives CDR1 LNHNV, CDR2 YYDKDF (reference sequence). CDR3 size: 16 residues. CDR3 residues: CATSRDIGQGFGEQYF. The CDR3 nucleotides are TGTGCCACCAGCAGGGATATAGGACAGGGATTTGGCGAGCAGTACTTC. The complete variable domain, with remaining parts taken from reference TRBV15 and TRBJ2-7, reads DAMVIQNPRYQVTQFGKPVTLSCSQTLNHNVMYWYQQKSSQAPKLLFHYYDKDFNNEADTPDNFQSRRPNTSFCFLDIRSPGLGDTAMYLCATSRDIGQGFGEQYFGPGTRLTVT.

The DNA of the CDR3 is TGTGCCAGCAGCCCGCGACAGGGGACTAATTCACCCCTCCACTTT. Its translation: CASSPRQGTNSPLHF. The chain employs TRBV7-8 and TRBJ1-6; 8 positions agree with TRBD1. Germline assignment: CDR1 SGHVS and CDR2 FQNEAQ. J lost 6 bases, V lost 5 bases, and 6 bases had no gene match. The CDR3 runs 15 residues.

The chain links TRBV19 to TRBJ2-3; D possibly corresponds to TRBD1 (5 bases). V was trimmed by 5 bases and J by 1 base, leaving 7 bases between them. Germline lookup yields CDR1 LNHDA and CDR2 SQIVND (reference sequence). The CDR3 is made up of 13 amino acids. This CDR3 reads CASSPGRTDTQYF. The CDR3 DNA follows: TGTGCCAGTAGTCCAGGGCGCACAGATACGCAGTATTTT.

CDR3 sequence (DNA): TGTGCCAGCAGCCAAGAGCGGGGACCCTGGGAGCAGTACTTC. Its protein is CASSQERGPWEQYF. The V and J genes are TRBV14 and TRBJ2-7, with D tentatively TRBD2 (6 bases). From germline, CDR1 is SGHDN and CDR2 FVKESK. Trimming removed 0 bases at V and 7 bases at J, with 13 bases between. The length of the CDR3 is 14 residues.

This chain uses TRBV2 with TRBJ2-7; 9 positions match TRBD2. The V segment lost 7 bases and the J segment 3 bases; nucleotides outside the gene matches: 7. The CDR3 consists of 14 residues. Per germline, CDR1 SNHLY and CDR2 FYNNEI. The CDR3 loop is CASKRETSGYEQYF. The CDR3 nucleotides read TGTGCCAGCAAACGTGAGACTAGCGGCTACGAGCAGTACTTC.

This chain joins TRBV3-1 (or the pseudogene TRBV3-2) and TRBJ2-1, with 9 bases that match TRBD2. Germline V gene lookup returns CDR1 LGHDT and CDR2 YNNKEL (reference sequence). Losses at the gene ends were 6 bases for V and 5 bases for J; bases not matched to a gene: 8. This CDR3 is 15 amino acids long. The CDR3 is CASRRTSDNHNEQFF. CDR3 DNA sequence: TGTGCCAGCAGACGGACTAGCGACAACCACAATGAGCAGTTCTTC.

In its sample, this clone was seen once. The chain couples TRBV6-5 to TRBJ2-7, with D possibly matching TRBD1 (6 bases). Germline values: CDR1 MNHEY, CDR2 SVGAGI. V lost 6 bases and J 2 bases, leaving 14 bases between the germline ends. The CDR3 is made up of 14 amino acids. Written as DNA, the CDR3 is TGTGCCAGCAGATCTCCCCAGGGGACCTACGAGCAGTACTTC. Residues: CASRSPQGTYEQYF.